These 15 T cell receptor beta chains were all obtained from the same sample, sequenced in a study of blood T cell repertoires in COVID-19. Only in-frame clones appear in the TCRdb table, and some are missing; sequencing was by immunoSEQ multiplex PCR. The repertoire consists of 140,000 to 150,000 clones, with approximately 90% occurring once and the leading ten covering about 3.2%. Sequenced material: peripheral blood. The origin of the receptors is a man in his fifties or sixties with active or convalescent COVID-19.

Details on this clone: Other DNA sequences from this sample encode an identical CDR3 as well. The rearrangement joins TRBV5-1 to TRBJ1-1; TRBD1 is a possible D gene (6 bases). The CDR3 length is 14 residues. Trimming shortened V by 3 bases and J by 4 bases, and 13 bases separated the two germline ends. Germline loops: CDR1 SGHRS, CDR2 YFSETQ. The CDR3 loop is CASSSQGGGTEAFF. Written as DNA, the CDR3 is TGCGCCAGCAGCTCTCAGGGAGGGGGCACTGAAGCTTTCTTT.

The gene calls are TRBV7-8 and TRBJ2-1; 10 nucleotides line up with TRBD2. Trimming took 5 bases from V and 0 from J; bases not matched to a gene: 7. This CDR3 comprises 17 residues. Germline V gene data show CDR1 as SGHVS and CDR2 as FQNEAQ. CDR3: CASSPMGTSASYNEQFF. The CDR3 DNA reads as TGTGCCAGCAGCCCGATGGGGACTAGCGCCTCCTACAATGAGCAGTTCTTC.

The CDR3 nucleotides are TGTGCCAGCAAGTCGACACAGGGAAGTAATTCACCCCTCCACTTT. This encodes CASKSTQGSNSPLHF. The genes are TRBV2 and TRBJ1-6, with D perhaps TRBD1 (6 bases). The V gene lost 7 bases and the J gene lost 6 bases, with 16 bases spanning the gap. This CDR3 is built from 15 residues. Germline V gives CDR1 SNHLY, CDR2 FYNNEI. The variable domain in full, with the rest retrieved from reference TRBV2 and TRBJ1-6, is EPEVTQTPSHQVTQMGQEVILRCVPISNHLYFYWYRQILGQKVEFLVSFYNNEISEKSEIFDDQFSVERPDGSNFTLKIRSTKLEDSAMYFCASKSTQGSNSPLHFGNGTRLTVT.

The chain employs TRBV6-5 and TRBJ1-6; D is ambiguous. Germline values: CDR1 MNHEY, CDR2 SVGAGI. This CDR3 comprises 14 residues. The germline V and J ends were trimmed by 6 bases and 4 bases, with 10 bases remaining between them. The chain's CDR3 is CASSRVDYNSPLHF. The CDR3 nucleotides are TGTGCCAGCAGCCGGGTAGATTATAATTCACCCCTCCACTTT.

V gene TRBV10-3 combines with J gene TRBJ1-6; D gene unclear. This CDR3 spans 14 amino acids. V was shortened by 8 bases and J by 6 bases, with 14 bases between the two germline ends. Germline CDR1 and CDR2: ENHRY and SYGVKD. Here the CDR3 reads CAIARDGANSPLHF. The CDR3 DNA is TGTGCCATCGCTAGAGACGGAGCTAATTCACCCCTCCACTTT.

In nucleotides, the CDR3 is TGTGCCAGCAGTTCCTCAACAGGGTGGGGCTACACCTTC. Translation: CASSSSTGWGYTF. This chain links TRBV6-5 with TRBJ1-2; a possible D gene is TRBD1 (6 bases). Germline V gene lookup returns CDR1 MNHEY and CDR2 SVGAGI. Trimming took off 4 bases at V and 8 bases at J, with 14 bases between the two ends. The CDR3 has 13 amino acids.

This chain connects TRBV24-1 to TRBJ2-3; 8 bases map to TRBD2. Unmatched junction bases numbered 5, after V lost 9 bases and J lost 4 bases. This CDR3 has 13 residues. The germline V gene has CDR1 KGHDR and CDR2 SFDVKD. Here the CDR3 DNA reads TGTGCCACCCGGACTAGCTCGTCAGATACGCAGTATTTT. Protein product: CATRTSSSDTQYF.

V and J are TRBV18 and TRBJ2-1; D may be TRBD2 (6 bases). The CDR3 sequence is 15 residues long. Trimming stripped 3 bases from V and 0 bases from J, with 9 bases between. Germline V gene lookup returns CDR1 KGHSH and CDR2 LQKENI. DNA of the CDR3: TGTGCCAGCTCACCGGGGGGTAGCTCCTACAATGAGCAGTTCTTC. This codes for CASSPGGSSYNEQFF.

This chain uses TRBV28 with TRBJ1-2, with TRBD1 identical over 9 bases. The CDR3 sequence is 15 residues long. V dropped 6 bases and J dropped 2; count of bases not matched to a gene: 7. CDR1 is MDHEN and CDR2 is SYDVKM in the germline V gene. In DNA, the CDR3 is TGTGCCAGCAGCTCACAGGGGGCGGGCAACTATGGCTACACCTTC. Protein: CASSSQGAGNYGYTF.

In its sample, this clone was seen once. This chain links TRBV7-8 with TRBJ1-2; TRBD1 aligns across 8 bases. Germline trimming cut 5 bases from V and 6 bases from J; bases unmatched to any gene: 5. Germline V gene lookup returns CDR1 SGHVS and CDR2 FQNEAQ. CDR3 length: 13 amino acids. CDR3 nucleotides: TGTGCCAGCAGCCTTCAGGGGGCGGATGGCTACACCTTC. Protein sequence: CASSLQGADGYTF.

The chain employs TRBV11-2 and TRBJ1-5; D uncertain. CDR1 is SGHAT, CDR2 FQNNGV, per germline. The CDR3 spans 14 residues. The V end lost 1 base, the J end lost 7 bases, and 11 bases lay between the germline ends. In DNA, the CDR3 is TGTGCCAGCAGCTTAGCGGGAGGAGGACAGCCCCAGCATTTT. Translating it yields CASSLAGGGQPQHF. Drawing the rest from reference TRBV11-2 and TRBJ1-5, the complete variable domain is EAGVAQSPRYKIIEKRQSVAFWCNPISGHATLYWYQQILGQGPKLLIQFQNNGVVDDSQLPKDRFSAERLKGVDSTLKIQPAKLEDSAVYLCASSLAGGGQPQHFGDGTRLSIL.

A single count supports this clone. The V and J genes are TRBV7-2 and TRBJ2-3; TRBD2 matches at 7 bases. This CDR3 comprises 14 residues. With 6 bases clipped from V and 2 bases from J, the junction kept 5 bases outside the gene matches. Germline CDR1 reads SGHTA; CDR2 reads FQGNSA. This CDR3 is CASRRLAHTDTQYF. CDR3 bases: TGTGCCAGCAGGCGACTAGCCCACACAGATACGCAGTATTTT.

The gene calls are TRBV6-4 and TRBJ2-1; 9 bases match TRBD2. The germline gives CDR1 MRHNA, CDR2 SNTAGT. This CDR3 region has 16 residues. The V gene end was trimmed by 0 bases and the J gene end by 6 bases; junction bases not matched to a gene: 6. The CDR3 reads CASSDSAGGPINEQFF. CDR3 coding DNA: TGTGCCAGCAGTGACTCGGCGGGAGGGCCGATCAATGAGCAGTTCTTC.

The V call is TRBV7-2, the J call TRBJ2-1, with 10 bases identical to TRBD1. Germline CDR1 and CDR2: SGHTA and FQGNSA. The CDR3 contains 18 residues. V shed 1 base, J shed 1 base, and the junction held 7 bases outside the gene matches. The CDR3 nucleotides read TGTGCCAGCAGCTTAGACGGGACAGGGGCCGGATCCTACAATGAGCAGTTCTTC. Protein product: CASSLDGTGAGSYNEQFF. The full variable domain, in which reference TRBV7-2 and TRBJ2-1 provide the parts outside the CDR3, is GAGVSQSPSNKVTEKGKDVELRCDPISGHTALYWYRQSLGQGLEFLIYFQGNSAPDKSGLPSDRFSAERTGGSVSTLTIQRTQQEDSAVYLCASSLDGTGAGSYNEQFFGPGTRLTVL.

This chain links TRBV7-6 with TRBJ1-6, with 8 bases lining up with TRBD1. Germline V lookup: CDR1 SGHVS, CDR2 FNYEAQ. The CDR3 contains 16 residues. Trimming took 3 bases from V and 9 from J; bases not matched to a gene: 10. Here the CDR3 DNA reads TGTGCCAGCAGCTTTAACCCCTCAGGGGGCGTTTCACCCCTCCACTTT. As protein: CASSFNPSGGVSPLHF. Based on the CDR3 plus reference TRBV7-6 and TRBJ1-6, the full variable domain is GAGVSQSPRYKVTKRGQDVALRCDPISGHVSLYWYRQALGQGPEFLTYFNYEAQQDKSGLPNDRFSAERPEGSISTLTIQRTEQRDSAMYRCASSFNPSGGVSPLHFGNGTRLTVT.